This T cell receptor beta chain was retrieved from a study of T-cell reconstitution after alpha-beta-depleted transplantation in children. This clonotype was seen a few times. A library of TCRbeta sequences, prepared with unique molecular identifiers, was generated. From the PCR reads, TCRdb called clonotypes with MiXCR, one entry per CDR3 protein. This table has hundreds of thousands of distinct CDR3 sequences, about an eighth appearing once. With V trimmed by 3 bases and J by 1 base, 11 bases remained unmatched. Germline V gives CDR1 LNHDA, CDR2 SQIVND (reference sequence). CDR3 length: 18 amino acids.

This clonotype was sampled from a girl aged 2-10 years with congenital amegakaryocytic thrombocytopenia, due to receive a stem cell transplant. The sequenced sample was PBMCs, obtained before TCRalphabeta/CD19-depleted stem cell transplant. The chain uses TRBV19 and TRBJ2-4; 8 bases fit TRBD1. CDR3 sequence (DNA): TGTGCCAGTAGTATGCCAGGGGGCGACGGAGCGGCCAAAAACATTCAGTACTTC. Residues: CASSMPGGDGAAKNIQYF.